Listed below are T cell receptor beta chains from one sample, sequenced in a study of identical twins. A single record per CDR3 protein comes from TCRdb applying MiXCR to the 5' RACE reads. The table includes some 1,700,000 distinct CDR3 sequences, around 33% detected once. Sequencing was carried out using cord blood. The receptors come from a newborn girl in good health. CDR3s include the opening cysteine and the closing phenylalanine or tryptophan. Fields, in order: CDR3 protein, CDR3 DNA, clone size, J gene, V gene, D gene. The D gene is left open where the match is weak. Only part of the rows carry a size: once, few, many, or a class if the clone is expanded.

CSTTSGDTDTQYF,TGCAGTACCACTAGCGGGGACACAGATACGCAGTATTTT,.,TRBJ2-3,TRBV20-1,TRBD2
CSARDFGSGRSPSYEQYF,TGCAGTGCTAGAGACTTCGGTAGCGGGAGGTCGCCGTCCTACGAGCAGTACTTC,.,TRBJ2-7,TRBV20-1,TRBD2
CSALGQGRGNEQFF,TGCAGTGCATTGGGTCAGGGACGGGGGAATGAGCAGTTCTTC,few,TRBJ2-1,TRBV20-1,.
CAWSPLRGTQYF,TGTGCCTGGAGCCCTCTACGAGGTACGCAGTATTTT,few,TRBJ2-3,TRBV30,.
CASSLDPAGGWAKNIQYF,TGTGCCAGCAGCTTAGATCCTGCGGGGGGATGGGCCAAAAACATTCAGTACTTC,.,TRBJ2-4,TRBV13,TRBD2
CASSQHGQRGTDTQYF,TGTGCCAGCAGCCAACACGGCCAGCGGGGTACAGATACGCAGTATTTT,.,TRBJ2-3,TRBV3-1,TRBD2
CASSLRRGAQSGELFF,TGTGCCAGCAGCTTACGGCGGGGGGCGCAATCCGGGGAGCTGTTTTTT,.,TRBJ2-2,TRBV7-2,TRBD2
CASSSYRRDSYTF,TGTGCCAGCAGTTCCTACAGAAGGGACAGCTACACCTTC,.,TRBJ1-2,TRBV12-3/TRBV12-4,.
CAISEPNRRAGAGELFF,TGTGCCATCAGTGAGCCTAATCGGCGAGCGGGGGCGGGGGAGCTGTTTTTT,.,TRBJ2-2,TRBV10-3,TRBD2
CASSQDLGTITDTQYF,TGTGCCAGCAGCCAAGATCTTGGGACTATCACAGATACGCAGTATTTT,few,TRBJ2-3,TRBV3-1,TRBD2
CASSLIRTGVNQPQHF,TGTGCCAGCAGTTTGATTCGGACAGGGGTCAATCAGCCCCAGCATTTT,few,TRBJ1-5,TRBV28,TRBD1
CASSPDRGGQPQHF,TGTGCCAGCAGCCCGGACAGGGGAGGTCAGCCCCAGCATTTT,many,TRBJ1-5,TRBV5-5,TRBD1